The subject of this entry is one TCR beta chain. The antigen remains unidentified. These data come from a study of Ad26.COV2.S vaccination and SARS-CoV-2 variants. Findings and limits, study-wide: Participants given vaccine showed non-spike TCR breadth similar to that of placebo recipients.

The V end was cut by 3 bases, the J end by 3 bases, with 8 bases between. This CDR3 region has 13 residues. From germline, CDR1 is MDHEN and CDR2 SYDVKM. This table comes from immunoSEQ multiplex PCR, and its TCRdb copy is limited to in-frame clones, with some not included. The table has around 450,000 clones, approximately 90% seen once; the top ten hold 1.7%. Treatment denoted: roughly 19 received Ad26.COV2.S at low or high dose, single or two shots; roughly 5 received placebo; per-sample allocation not given. Sampling took place 63 days after the first vaccine or placebo injection. This TCR came from a person between 18 and 60 years old who received the Ad26.COV2.S COVID-19 vaccine or a placebo. The sequencing used peripheral blood, collected in a trial of Ad26.COV2.S vaccine versus placebo. This chain links TRBV28 with TRBJ2-5; a weak D match, TRBD2 (5 bases). This CDR3 reads CASSLSGEETQYF. CDR3 coding DNA: TGTGCCAGCAGTTTGAGCGGAGAAGAGACCCAGTACTTC.